Below are 18 T cell receptor beta chains sequenced from a single sample in a study of T cell changes during pregnancy in multiple sclerosis. Sequencing was performed with immunoSEQ multiplex PCR; in TCRdb, only in-frame clones are kept and a portion is missing. The sample consists of about 84,000 clones, 94% of them appearing once. This sample comprised peripheral blood, obtained in the second trimester of pregnancy. All receptors derive from a female donor in good health, enrolled as a control in a pregnancy study.

The chain carries TRBV5-4 and TRBJ2-7, with TRBD2 as a possible D gene (5 bases). The CDR3 length is 15 residues. Per germline, CDR1 SGHNT and CDR2 YYREEE (reference sequence). V lost 4 bases, J lost 0 bases, and 14 bases lay in between. The CDR3 DNA follows: TGTGCCAGCAGCCCAGCTAGCCCCAACTCCTACGAGCAGTACTTC. It codes for CASSPASPNSYEQYF.

This chain links TRBV6-1 with TRBJ1-5; TRBD1 might be the D (6 bases). The CDR3 extends over 15 amino acids. V was clipped by 4 bases and J by 6 bases, with 16 bases between them. Germline V CDR1 and CDR2: MNHNS, SASEGT. CDR3 in DNA: TGTGCCAGCAGTGGTGGGGGGGGCATGAGTCAGCCCCAGCATTTT. Protein product: CASSGGGGMSQPQHF.

The chain carries TRBV5-6 and TRBJ2-5; TRBD2 aligns across 10 bases. The CDR3 length is 17 residues. V was clipped by 1 base and J by 2 bases; unmatched bases: 8. Germline V gene sequence: CDR1 SGHDT, CDR2 YYEEEE. CDR3 amino acids: CASSLFPGLAVQETQYF. CDR3 DNA sequence: TGTGCCAGCAGCTTGTTTCCAGGACTAGCGGTACAAGAGACCCAGTACTTC.

The chain recombines TRBV28 with TRBJ1-2; a weak D match, TRBD1 (6 bases). This CDR3 has 16 amino acids. Germline CDR1 is MDHEN and CDR2 is SYDVKM. V was cut by 3 bases and J by 0 bases, with 14 bases left in between. DNA of the CDR3: TGTGCCAGCAGTTTGTACGACAGGTTCTCTAACTATGGCTACACCTTC. It codes for CASSLYDRFSNYGYTF.

This clone was observed once. The gene calls are TRBV19 and TRBJ2-1; tentatively, D is TRBD1 (5 bases). Trimming left V 6 bases short and J 2 bases short, with 17 bases between. Germline V CDR1 and CDR2: LNHDA, SQIVND (reference sequence). This CDR3 is built from 16 residues. The CDR3 nucleotides read TGTGCCAGTAGCACCCCCGATACAGGCGCCTACAATGAGCAGTTCTTC. It translates to CASSTPDTGAYNEQFF.

The rearrangement joins TRBV6-5 to TRBJ2-7; 9 nucleotides match TRBD2. Germline V CDR1 and CDR2: MNHEY, SVGAGI. Trimming removed 0 bases from V and 2 bases from J; junction bases left unmatched: 2. This CDR3 has 15 residues. As DNA, the CDR3 is TGTGCCAGCAGTTACTCGCCTAGCGGGGCCTACGAGCAGTACTTC. This translates into CASSYSPSGAYEQYF.

V is TRBV7-2 and J is TRBJ2-7; tentative D call: TRBD1 (5 bases). Germline V gene sequence: CDR1 SGHTA, CDR2 FQGNSA. The V gene lost 2 bases and the J gene lost 6 bases, with 17 bases spanning the gap. The CDR3 loop spans 15 amino acids. The CDR3 DNA follows: TGTGCCAGCAGCTTAATCCCAATTCAGGGATCCGAGCAGTACTTC. It is translated as CASSLIPIQGSEQYF.

This clone has just one count. This rearrangement joins TRBV28 to TRBJ2-5; D possibly corresponds to TRBD2 (7 bases). Per germline, CDR1 MDHEN and CDR2 SYDVKM. V lost 6 bases and J 7 bases, leaving 24 bases between the germline ends. The CDR3 runs 16 residues. The CDR3 nucleotides are TGTGCCAGCAGGGAGGGGGGGTTTTCCGACCAGGGGACCCAGTACTTC. Its translation is CASREGGFSDQGTQYF.

The rearrangement joins TRBV25-1 to TRBJ1-1; TRBD1 aligns across 9 bases. The V gene's germline CDR1 is MGHDK and CDR2 SYGVNS. The CDR3 spans 15 residues. With V trimmed by 5 bases and J by 2 bases, 6 bases remained unmatched. For the CDR3, the DNA is TGTGCCAGCAGTAAGGGGACAGGGCTAAACACTGAAGCTTTCTTT. Protein: CASSKGTGLNTEAFF.

This sequence joins TRBV5-1 and TRBJ2-1; 10 nucleotides agree with TRBD2. The CDR3 covers 16 residues. Germline V CDR1 and CDR2: SGHRS, YFSETQ. The junction had 6 bases not matched to a gene; V was cut back by 1 base and J by 5 bases. The CDR3 spells CASSLLASGRDNEQFF. The CDR3 bases are TGCGCCAGCAGCTTGTTGGCTAGCGGGAGAGACAATGAGCAGTTCTTC. The full variable domain, completed using reference TRBV5-1 and TRBJ2-1, is KAGVTQTPRYLIKTRGQQVTLSCSPISGHRSVSWYQQTPGQGLQFLFEYFSETQRNKGNFPGRFSGRQFSNSRSEMNVSTLELGDSALYLCASSLLASGRDNEQFFGPGTRLTVL.

The chain joins TRBV20-1 to TRBJ2-2; D is ambiguous. The germline gives CDR1 DFQATT, CDR2 SNEGSKA (reference sequence). This CDR3 contains 11 residues. V was cut by 6 bases and J by 7 bases, with 9 bases left in between. The CDR3 DNA follows: TGCAGTGCCCCACTTTTCGGGGAGCTGTTTTTT. It encodes CSAPLFGELFF.

The table lists this clone with a count of one. The chain links TRBV19 to TRBJ2-1; 9 nucleotides align to TRBD2. Germline CDR1 and CDR2: LNHDA and SQIVND (reference sequence). The CDR3 runs 14 residues. Germline trimming cut 3 bases from V and 10 bases from J; bases unmatched to any gene: 7. CDR3 coding DNA: TGTGCCAGTAGTATCTCCGGGACTAGCCGAGAGCAGTTCTTC. This translates into CASSISGTSREQFF.

This rearrangement joins TRBV5-5 to TRBJ1-3; no reliable D call. The CDR3 extends over 14 amino acids. Germline assignment: CDR1 SGHKS and CDR2 YYEKEE (reference sequence). Trimming shortened V by 1 base and J by 0 bases, and 5 bases separated the two germline ends. CDR3 DNA sequence: TGTGCCAGCAGCTTGTATTTCTCTGGAAACACCATATATTTT. Protein sequence: CASSLYFSGNTIYF.

The DNA for the CDR3 is TGCGCCAGCAGCGCCGGACTAGCGGGCATCACAGATACGCAGTATTTT. Translated: CASSAGLAGITDTQYF. The chain joins TRBV5-1 to TRBJ2-3; the match to TRBD2 covers 11 bases. The ends lost 4 bases at V and 2 bases at J; junction bases unmatched: 6. The CDR3 runs to 16 residues. Germline V gene sequence: CDR1 SGHRS, CDR2 YFSETQ. Drawing the rest from reference TRBV5-1 and TRBJ2-3, the complete variable domain is KAGVTQTPRYLIKTRGQQVTLSCSPISGHRSVSWYQQTPGQGLQFLFEYFSETQRNKGNFPGRFSGRQFSNSRSEMNVSTLELGDSALYLCASSAGLAGITDTQYFGPGTRLTVL.

The chain is built from TRBV5-1 and TRBJ1-1, with 8 nucleotides matching TRBD1. Germline trimming cut 0 bases from V and 1 base from J; bases unmatched to any gene: 5. The germline CDR1 and CDR2 sequences are SGHRS and YFSETQ. The CDR3 has 16 residues. The CDR3 bases are TGCGCCAGCAGCTTGGATGGTGGGACAGGGAACACTGAAGCTTTCTTT. This codes for CASSLDGGTGNTEAFF.

This clone was counted once. The rearrangement joins TRBV9 to TRBJ1-1; D possibly corresponds to TRBD1 (5 bases). The CDR3 is 16 amino acids. V dropped 0 bases and J dropped 0 bases, with 12 bases sitting between them. The V gene's germline CDR1 is SGDLS and CDR2 YYNGEE. The CDR3 nucleotides read TGTGCCAGCAGCGTAGCGGGGGTGAAGATGAACACTGAAGCTTTCTTT. Its translation: CASSVAGVKMNTEAFF.

The CDR3: CASSPQGGGNEQFF. The CDR3 nucleotides read TGTGCCAGCAGCCCTCAGGGAGGTGGCAATGAGCAGTTCTTC. The chain employs TRBV7-2 and TRBJ2-1, with D perhaps matching TRBD2 (6 bases). V gave up 5 bases and J gave up 6 bases, with 14 bases separating them. From germline, CDR1 is SGHTA and CDR2 FQGNSA. This CDR3 is 14 amino acids long. Full variable domain (remainder filled in from reference TRBV7-2 and TRBJ2-1): GAGVSQSPSNKVTEKGKDVELRCDPISGHTALYWYRQSLGQGLEFLIYFQGNSAPDKSGLPSDRFSAERTGGSVSTLTIQRTQQEDSAVYLCASSPQGGGNEQFFGPGTRLTVL.

The rearrangement uses TRBV14 and TRBJ2-1; 8 bases match TRBD2. CDR3 size: 14 residues. Unmatched junction bases numbered 6, after V lost 1 base and J lost 10 bases. Germline V gives CDR1 SGHDN, CDR2 FVKESK. The CDR3 nucleotides are TGTGCCAGCAGCCAAGTGTCGGCTAGCGGGGAGCAGTTCTTC. Protein: CASSQVSASGEQFF.